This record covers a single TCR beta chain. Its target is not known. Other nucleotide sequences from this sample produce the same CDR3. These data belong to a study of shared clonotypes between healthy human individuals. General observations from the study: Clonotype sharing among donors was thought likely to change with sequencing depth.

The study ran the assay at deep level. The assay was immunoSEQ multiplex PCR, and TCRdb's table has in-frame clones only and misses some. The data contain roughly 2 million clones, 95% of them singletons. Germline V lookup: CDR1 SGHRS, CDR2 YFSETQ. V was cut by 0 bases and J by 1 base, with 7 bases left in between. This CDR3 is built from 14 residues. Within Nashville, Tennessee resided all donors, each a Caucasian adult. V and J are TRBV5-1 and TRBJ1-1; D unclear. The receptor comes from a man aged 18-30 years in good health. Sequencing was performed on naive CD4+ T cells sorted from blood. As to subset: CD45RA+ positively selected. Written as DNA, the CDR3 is TGCGCCAGCAGCTTGGTAGCCGAGAACACTGAAGCTTTCTTT. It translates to CASSLVAENTEAFF.